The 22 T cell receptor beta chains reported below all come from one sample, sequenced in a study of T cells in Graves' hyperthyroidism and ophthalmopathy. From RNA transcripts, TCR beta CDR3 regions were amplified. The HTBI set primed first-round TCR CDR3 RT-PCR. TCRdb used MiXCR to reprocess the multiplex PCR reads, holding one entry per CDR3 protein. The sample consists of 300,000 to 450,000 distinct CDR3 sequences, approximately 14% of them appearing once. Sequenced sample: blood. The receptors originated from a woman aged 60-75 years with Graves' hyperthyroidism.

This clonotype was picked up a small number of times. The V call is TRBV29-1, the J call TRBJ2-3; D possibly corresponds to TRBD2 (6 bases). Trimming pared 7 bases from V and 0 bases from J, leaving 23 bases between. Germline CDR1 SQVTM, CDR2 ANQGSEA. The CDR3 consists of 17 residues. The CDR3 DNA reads TGCAGCGCCGGGGTGGGTAGTGCGGGGTCTAGCACAGATACGCAGTATTTT. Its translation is CSAGVGSAGSSTDTQYF.

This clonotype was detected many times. The CDR3 protein is CASSTILAGVAETQYF. The CDR3 coding sequence is TGTGCCAGCAGCACCATCCTAGCGGGAGTTGCAGAGACCCAGTACTTC. The chain couples TRBV7-9 to TRBJ2-5; TRBD2 matches at 10 bases. This CDR3 spans 16 amino acids. Germline CDR1 is SEHNR and CDR2 is FQNEAQ (reference sequence). Germline trimming cut 5 bases from V and 4 bases from J; bases unmatched to any gene: 10.

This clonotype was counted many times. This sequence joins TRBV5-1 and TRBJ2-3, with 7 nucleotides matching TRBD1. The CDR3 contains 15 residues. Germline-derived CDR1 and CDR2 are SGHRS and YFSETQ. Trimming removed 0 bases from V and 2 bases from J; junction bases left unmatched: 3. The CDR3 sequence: CASSLGDRDTDTQYF. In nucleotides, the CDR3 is TGCGCCAGCAGCTTGGGGGACAGAGACACAGATACGCAGTATTTT. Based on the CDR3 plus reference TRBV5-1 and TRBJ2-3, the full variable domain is KAGVTQTPRYLIKTRGQQVTLSCSPISGHRSVSWYQQTPGQGLQFLFEYFSETQRNKGNFPGRFSGRQFSNSRSEMNVSTLELGDSALYLCASSLGDRDTDTQYFGPGTRLTVL.

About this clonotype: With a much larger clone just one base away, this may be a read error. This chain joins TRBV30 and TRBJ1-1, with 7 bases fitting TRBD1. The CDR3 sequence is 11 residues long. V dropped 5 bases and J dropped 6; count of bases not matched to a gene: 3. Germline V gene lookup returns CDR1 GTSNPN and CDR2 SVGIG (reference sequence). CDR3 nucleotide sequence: TGTGCCTGGGCCCAGGGGGCTGAAGCTTTCTTT. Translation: CAWAQGAEAFF.

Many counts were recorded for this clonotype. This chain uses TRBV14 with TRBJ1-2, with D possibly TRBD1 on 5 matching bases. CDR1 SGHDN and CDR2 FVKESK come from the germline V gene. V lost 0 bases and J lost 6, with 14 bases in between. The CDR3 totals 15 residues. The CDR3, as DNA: TGTGCCAGCAGCCAAGATCTTGGTTCGGGGCATGGCTACACCTTC. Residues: CASSQDLGSGHGYTF.

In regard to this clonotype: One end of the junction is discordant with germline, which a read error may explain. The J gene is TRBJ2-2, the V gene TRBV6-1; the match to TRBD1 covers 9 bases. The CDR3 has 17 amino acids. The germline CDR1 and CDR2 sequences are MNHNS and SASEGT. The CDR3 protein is CTSILESGTGNFGELFF. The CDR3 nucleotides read TGTACCAGCATCTTAGAATCCGGGACAGGGAATTTTGGGGAGCTGTTTTTT.

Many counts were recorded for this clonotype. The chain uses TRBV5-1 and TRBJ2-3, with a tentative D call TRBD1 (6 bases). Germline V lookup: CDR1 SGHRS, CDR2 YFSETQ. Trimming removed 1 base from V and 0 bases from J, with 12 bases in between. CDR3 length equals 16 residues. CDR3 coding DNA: TGCGCCAGCAGCTTGATGCAGGGGCCTAGCACAGATACGCAGTATTTT. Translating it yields CASSLMQGPSTDTQYF.

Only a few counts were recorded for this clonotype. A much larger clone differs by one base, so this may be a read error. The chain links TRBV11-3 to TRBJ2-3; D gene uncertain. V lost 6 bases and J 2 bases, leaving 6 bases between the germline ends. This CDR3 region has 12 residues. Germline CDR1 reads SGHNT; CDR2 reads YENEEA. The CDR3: CASSEVTDTQYF. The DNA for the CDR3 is TGTGCCAGCAGTGAAGTCACAGATACGCAGTATTTT.

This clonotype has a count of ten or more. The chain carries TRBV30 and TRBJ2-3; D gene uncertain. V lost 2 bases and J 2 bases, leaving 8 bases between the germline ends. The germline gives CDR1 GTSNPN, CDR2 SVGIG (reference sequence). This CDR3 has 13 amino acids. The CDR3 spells CAWSLTNTDTQYF. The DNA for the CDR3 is TGTGCCTGGAGTCTCACAAACACAGATACGCAGTATTTT.

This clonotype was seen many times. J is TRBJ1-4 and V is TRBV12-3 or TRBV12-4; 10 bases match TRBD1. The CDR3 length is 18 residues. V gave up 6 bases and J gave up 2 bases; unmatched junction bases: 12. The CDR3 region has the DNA TGTGCCAGCAGGCGGGACAGGGGTATTGGTTCGACTAATGAAAAACTGTTTTTT. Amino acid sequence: CASRRDRGIGSTNEKLFF.

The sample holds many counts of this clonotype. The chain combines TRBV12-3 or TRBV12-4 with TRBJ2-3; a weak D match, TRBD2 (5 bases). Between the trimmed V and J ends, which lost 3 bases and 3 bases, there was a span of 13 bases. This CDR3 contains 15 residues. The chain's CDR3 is CASSFRRGSTDTQYF. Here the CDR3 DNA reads TGTGCCAGCAGTTTTCGTCGAGGGAGTACAGATACGCAGTATTTT.

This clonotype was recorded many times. Here the CDR3 reads CASTFGDPRNTGELFF. CDR3 nucleotides: TGTGCCAGCACCTTCGGGGATCCAAGGAACACCGGGGAGCTGTTTTTT. The rearrangement links TRBV11-3 to TRBJ2-2, with a tentative D call TRBD2 (5 bases). This CDR3 has 16 amino acids. Trimming removed 7 bases at V and 1 base at J, with 16 bases between. The germline CDR1 and CDR2 sequences are SGHNT and YENEEA.

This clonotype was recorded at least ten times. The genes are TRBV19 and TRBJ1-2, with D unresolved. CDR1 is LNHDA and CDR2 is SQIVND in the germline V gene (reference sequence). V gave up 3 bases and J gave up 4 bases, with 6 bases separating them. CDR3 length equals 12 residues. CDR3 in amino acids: CASSMWSYGYTF. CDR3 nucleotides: TGTGCCAGTAGTATGTGGAGCTATGGCTACACCTTC.

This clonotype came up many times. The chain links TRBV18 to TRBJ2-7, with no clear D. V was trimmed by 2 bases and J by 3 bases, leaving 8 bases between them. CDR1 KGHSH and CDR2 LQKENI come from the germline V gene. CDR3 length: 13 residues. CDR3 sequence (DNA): TGTGCCAGCTCACCAGTACAGTACTACGAGCAGTACTTC. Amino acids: CASSPVQYYEQYF. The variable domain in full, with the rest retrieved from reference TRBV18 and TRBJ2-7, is NAGVMQNPRHLVRRRGQEARLRCSPMKGHSHVYWYRQLPEEGLKFMVYLQKENIIDESGMPKERFSAEFPKEGPSILRIQQVVRGDSAAYFCASSPVQYYEQYFGPGTRLTVT.

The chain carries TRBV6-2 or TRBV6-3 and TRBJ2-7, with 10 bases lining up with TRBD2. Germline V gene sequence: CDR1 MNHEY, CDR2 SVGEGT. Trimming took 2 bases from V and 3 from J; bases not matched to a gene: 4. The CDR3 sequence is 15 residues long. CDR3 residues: CASSYGRTSGYEQYF. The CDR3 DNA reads TGTGCCAGCAGTTACGGCCGGACTAGCGGCTACGAGCAGTACTTC.

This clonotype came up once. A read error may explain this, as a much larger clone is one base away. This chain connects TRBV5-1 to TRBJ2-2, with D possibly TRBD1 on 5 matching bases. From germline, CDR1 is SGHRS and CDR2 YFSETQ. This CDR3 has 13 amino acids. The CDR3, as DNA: TGCCCCAGCAGCTGGGGCGGAGCCGGGGAGCTGTTTTTT. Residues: CPSSWGGAGELFF.

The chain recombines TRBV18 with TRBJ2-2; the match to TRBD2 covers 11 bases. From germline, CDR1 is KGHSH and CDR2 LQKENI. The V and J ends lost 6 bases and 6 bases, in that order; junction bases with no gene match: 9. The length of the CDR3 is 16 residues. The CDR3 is CASSYSSGRSPGELFF. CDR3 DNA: TGTGCCAGCTCGTACTCTAGCGGGAGGTCGCCCGGGGAGCTGTTTTTT.

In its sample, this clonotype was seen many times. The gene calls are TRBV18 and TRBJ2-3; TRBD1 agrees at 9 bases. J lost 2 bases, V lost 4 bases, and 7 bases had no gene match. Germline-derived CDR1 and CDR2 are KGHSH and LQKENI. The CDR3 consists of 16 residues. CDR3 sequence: CASSLTWDRATDTQYF. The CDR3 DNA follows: TGTGCCAGCTCACTGACCTGGGACAGGGCCACAGATACGCAGTATTTT.

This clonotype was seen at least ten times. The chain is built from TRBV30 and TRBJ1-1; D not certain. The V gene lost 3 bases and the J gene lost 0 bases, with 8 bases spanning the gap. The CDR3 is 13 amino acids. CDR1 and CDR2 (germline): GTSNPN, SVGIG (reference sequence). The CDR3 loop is CAWRYGLNTEAFF. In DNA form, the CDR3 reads TGTGCCTGGAGGTACGGATTGAACACTGAAGCTTTCTTT.

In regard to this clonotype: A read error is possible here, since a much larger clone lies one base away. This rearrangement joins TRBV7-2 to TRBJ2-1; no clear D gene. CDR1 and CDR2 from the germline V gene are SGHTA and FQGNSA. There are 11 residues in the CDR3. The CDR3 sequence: CASNLKNEQFF. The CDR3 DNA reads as TGTGCCAGCAACTTAAAAAATGAGCAGTTCTTC. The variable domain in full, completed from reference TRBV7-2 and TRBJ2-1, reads GAGVSQSPSNKVTEKGKDVELRCDPISGHTALYWYRQSLGQGLEFLIYFQGNSAPDKSGLPSDRFSAERTGGSVSTLTIQRTQQEDSAVYLCASNLKNEQFFGPGTRLTVL.

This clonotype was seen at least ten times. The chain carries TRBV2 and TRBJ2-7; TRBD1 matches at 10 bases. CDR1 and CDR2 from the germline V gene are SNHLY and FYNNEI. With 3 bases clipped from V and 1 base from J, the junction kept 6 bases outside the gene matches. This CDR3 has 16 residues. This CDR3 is CASSDGDRGQSYEQYF. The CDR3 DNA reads TGTGCCAGCAGTGATGGAGACAGGGGGCAATCCTACGAGCAGTACTTC.

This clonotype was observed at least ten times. In DNA form, the CDR3 reads TGTGCCAGCAGCCTGGACAGGGCTCAAGCTTTCTTT. This codes for CASSLDRAQAFF. The V call is TRBV11-2, the J call TRBJ1-1, with TRBD1 identical over 8 bases. With V trimmed by 5 bases and J by 9 bases, 5 bases remained unmatched. Germline V gives CDR1 SGHAT, CDR2 FQNNGV. The CDR3 is 12 amino acids.